Here is one TCR beta chain with its context. Antigen unknown. Together with a sample-barcoded 5' primer, a J-beta primer mix was included in a second PCR lasting about 7 to 11 cycles. Each of the cDNA molecules was tagged by a template-switch adaptor with 12 random nucleotides. TCRdb redid the calling of the 5' RACE reads with MiXCR, one entry per CDR3 protein. The sample shows hundreds of thousands of distinct CDR3 sequences, about 56% of them seen only once. These data originate in a study of blood T cells in healthy people across ages. Study conclusions and caveats: Bulk PBMC profiling left naive and antigen-experienced comparisons inconclusive. Changes in expanded clonotypes were possibly confounded, as the CMV status of donors was unknown.

Between the trimmed V and J ends, which lost 5 bases and 0 bases, there was a span of 12 bases. The CDR3 extends over 14 amino acids. The germline V gene encodes CDR1 SGHRS and CDR2 YFSETQ. The rearrangement uses TRBV5-1 and TRBJ2-7, with D perhaps TRBD1 or TRBD2 (5 bases each). The receptor was isolated from a middle-aged man in good health. The sequenced material came from blood. This CDR3 reads CASRRGGGSYEQYF. For the CDR3, the DNA is TGCGCCAGCAGGAGGGGCGGTGGCTCCTACGAGCAGTACTTC.